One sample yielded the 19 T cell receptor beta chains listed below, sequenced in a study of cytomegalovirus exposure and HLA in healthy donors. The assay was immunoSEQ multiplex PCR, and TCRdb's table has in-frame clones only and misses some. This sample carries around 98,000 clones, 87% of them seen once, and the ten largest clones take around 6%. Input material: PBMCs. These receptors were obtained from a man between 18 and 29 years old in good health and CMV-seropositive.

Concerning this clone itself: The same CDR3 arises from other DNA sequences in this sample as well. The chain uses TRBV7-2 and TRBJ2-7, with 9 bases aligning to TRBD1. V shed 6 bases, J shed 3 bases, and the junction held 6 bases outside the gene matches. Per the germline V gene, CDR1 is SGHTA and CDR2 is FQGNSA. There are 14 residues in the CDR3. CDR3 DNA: TGTGCCAGCAGGCCGGGACAGGGTAGCTACGAGCAGTACTTC. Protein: CASRPGQGSYEQYF. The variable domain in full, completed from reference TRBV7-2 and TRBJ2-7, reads GAGVSQSPSNKVTEKGKDVELRCDPISGHTALYWYRQSLGQGLEFLIYFQGNSAPDKSGLPSDRFSAERTGGSVSTLTIQRTQQEDSAVYLCASRPGQGSYEQYFGPGTRLTVT.

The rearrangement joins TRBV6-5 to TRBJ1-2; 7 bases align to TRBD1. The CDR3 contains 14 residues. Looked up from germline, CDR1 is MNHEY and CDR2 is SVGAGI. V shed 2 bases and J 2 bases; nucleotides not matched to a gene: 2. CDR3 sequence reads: CASSYGQENYGYTF. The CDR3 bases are TGTGCCAGCAGTTACGGACAGGAGAACTATGGCTACACCTTC.

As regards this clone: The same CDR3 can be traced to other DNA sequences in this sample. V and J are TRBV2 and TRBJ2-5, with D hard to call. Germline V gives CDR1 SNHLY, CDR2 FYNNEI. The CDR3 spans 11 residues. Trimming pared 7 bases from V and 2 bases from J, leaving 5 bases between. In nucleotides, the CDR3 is TGTGCCAGCACTAGGCAAGAGACCCAGTACTTC. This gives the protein CASTRQETQYF.

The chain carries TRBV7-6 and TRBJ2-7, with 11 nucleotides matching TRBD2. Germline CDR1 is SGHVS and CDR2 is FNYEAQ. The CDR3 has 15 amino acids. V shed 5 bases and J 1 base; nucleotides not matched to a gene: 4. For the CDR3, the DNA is TGTGCCAGCAGCCCTACTAGCGGGAGTTCCTACGAGCAGTACTTC. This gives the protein CASSPTSGSSYEQYF.

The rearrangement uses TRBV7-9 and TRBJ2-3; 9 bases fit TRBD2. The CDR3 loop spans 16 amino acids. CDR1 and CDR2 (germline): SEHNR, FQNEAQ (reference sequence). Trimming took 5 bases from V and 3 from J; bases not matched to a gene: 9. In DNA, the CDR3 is TGTGCCAGCAGCCCGGGACTAGCTCTTCAGACAGATACGCAGTATTTT. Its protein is CASSPGLALQTDTQYF.

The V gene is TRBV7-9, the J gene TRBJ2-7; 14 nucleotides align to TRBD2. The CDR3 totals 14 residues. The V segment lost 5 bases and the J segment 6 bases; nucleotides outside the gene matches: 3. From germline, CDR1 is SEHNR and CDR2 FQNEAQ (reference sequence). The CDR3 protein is CASSAGTSGGEQYF. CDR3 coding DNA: TGTGCCAGCAGCGCTGGGACTAGCGGGGGCGAGCAGTACTTC.

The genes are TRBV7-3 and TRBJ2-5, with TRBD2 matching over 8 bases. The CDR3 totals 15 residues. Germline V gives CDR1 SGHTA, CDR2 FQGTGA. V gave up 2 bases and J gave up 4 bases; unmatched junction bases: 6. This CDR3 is CASSLSGGLIETQYF. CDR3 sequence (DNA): TGTGCCAGCAGCTTATCGGGGGGGCTAATAGAGACCCAGTACTTC. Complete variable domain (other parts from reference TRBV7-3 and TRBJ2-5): GAGVSQTPSNKVTEKGKYVELRCDPISGHTALYWYRQSLGQGPEFLIYFQGTGAADDSGLPNDRFFAVRPEGSVSTLKIQRTERGDSAVYLCASSLSGGLIETQYFGPGTRLLVL.

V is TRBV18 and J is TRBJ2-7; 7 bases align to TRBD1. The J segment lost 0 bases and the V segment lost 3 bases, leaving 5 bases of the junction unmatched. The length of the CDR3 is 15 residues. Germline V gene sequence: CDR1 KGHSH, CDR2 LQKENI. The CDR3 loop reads CASSPGTASSYEQYF. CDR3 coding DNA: TGTGCCAGCTCACCGGGGACAGCCAGCTCCTACGAGCAGTACTTC. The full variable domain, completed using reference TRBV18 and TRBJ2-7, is NAGVMQNPRHLVRRRGQEARLRCSPMKGHSHVYWYRQLPEEGLKFMVYLQKENIIDESGMPKERFSAEFPKEGPSILRIQQVVRGDSAAYFCASSPGTASSYEQYFGPGTRLTVT.

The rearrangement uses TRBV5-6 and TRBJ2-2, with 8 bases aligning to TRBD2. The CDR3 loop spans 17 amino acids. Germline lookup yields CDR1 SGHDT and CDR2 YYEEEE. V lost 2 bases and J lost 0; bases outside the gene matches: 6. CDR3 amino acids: CASSLGAGVTNTGELFF. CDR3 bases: TGTGCCAGCAGCTTAGGAGCGGGGGTGACGAACACCGGGGAGCTGTTTTTT.

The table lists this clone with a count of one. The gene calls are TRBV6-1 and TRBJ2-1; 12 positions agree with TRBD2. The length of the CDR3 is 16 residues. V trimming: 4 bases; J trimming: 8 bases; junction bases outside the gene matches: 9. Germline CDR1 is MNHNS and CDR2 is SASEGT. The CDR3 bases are TGTGCCAGCAGTGGACTAGCGGGAGAAGGAAGCGATGAGCAGTTCTTC. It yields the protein CASSGLAGEGSDEQFF.

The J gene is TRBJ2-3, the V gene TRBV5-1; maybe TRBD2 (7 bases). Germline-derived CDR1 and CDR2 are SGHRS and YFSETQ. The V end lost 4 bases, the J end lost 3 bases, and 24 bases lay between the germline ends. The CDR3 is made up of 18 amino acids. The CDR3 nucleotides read TGCGCCAGCAGCCTAGGGGGGTCACTAGCGAGGTTAACAGATACGCAGTATTTT. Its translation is CASSLGGSLARLTDTQYF.

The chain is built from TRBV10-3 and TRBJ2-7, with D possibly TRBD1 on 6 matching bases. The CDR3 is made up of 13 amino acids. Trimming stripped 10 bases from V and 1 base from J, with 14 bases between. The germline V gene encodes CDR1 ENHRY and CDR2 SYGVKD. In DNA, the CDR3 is TGTGCCACCACACGGACAGAATCCTACGAGCAGTACTTC. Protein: CATTRTESYEQYF.

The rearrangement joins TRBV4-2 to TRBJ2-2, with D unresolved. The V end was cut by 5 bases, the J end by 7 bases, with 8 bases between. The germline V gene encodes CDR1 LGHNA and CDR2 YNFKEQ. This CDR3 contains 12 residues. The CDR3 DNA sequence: TGTGCCAGCAGCTCCGAGGTCGGGGAGCTGTTTTTT. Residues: CASSSEVGELFF.

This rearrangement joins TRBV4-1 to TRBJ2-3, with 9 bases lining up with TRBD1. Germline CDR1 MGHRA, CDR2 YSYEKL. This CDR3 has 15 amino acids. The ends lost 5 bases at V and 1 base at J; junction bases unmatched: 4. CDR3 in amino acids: CASSFRTGGTDTQYF. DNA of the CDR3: TGCGCCAGCAGCTTCCGGACAGGGGGCACAGATACGCAGTATTTT.

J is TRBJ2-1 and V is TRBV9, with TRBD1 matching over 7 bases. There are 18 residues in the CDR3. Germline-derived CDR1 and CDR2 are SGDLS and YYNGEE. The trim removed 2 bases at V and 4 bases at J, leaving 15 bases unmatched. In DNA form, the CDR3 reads TGTGCCAGCAGCGTCCGGGACAGCCTATACGGGGTATACAATGAGCAGTTCTTC. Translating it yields CASSVRDSLYGVYNEQFF. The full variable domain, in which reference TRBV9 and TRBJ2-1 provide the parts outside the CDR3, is DSGVTQTPKHLITATGQRVTLRCSPRSGDLSVYWYQQSLDQGLQFLIQYYNGEERAKGNILERFSAQQFPDLHSELNLSSLELGDSALYFCASSVRDSLYGVYNEQFFGPGTRLTVL.

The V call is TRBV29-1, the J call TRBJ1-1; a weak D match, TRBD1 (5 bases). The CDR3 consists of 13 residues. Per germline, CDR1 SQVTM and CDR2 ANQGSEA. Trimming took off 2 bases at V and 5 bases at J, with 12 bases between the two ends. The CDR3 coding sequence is TGCAGCGTTGAATCTCCAGGGTGGACTGAAGCTTTCTTT. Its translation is CSVESPGWTEAFF. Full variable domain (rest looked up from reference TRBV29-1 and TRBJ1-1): SAVISQKPSRDICQRGTSLTIQCQVDSQVTMMFWYRQQPGQSLTLIATANQGSEATYESGFVIDKFPISRPNLTFSTLTVSNMSPEDSSIYLCSVESPGWTEAFFGQGTRLTVV.

Written as DNA, the CDR3 is TGCGCCAGCAGCCTTGGGTATGGGAGGGATGAGCAGTTCTTC. It is translated as CASSLGYGRDEQFF. V is TRBV5-1 and J is TRBJ2-1; 7 bases are a match to TRBD2. The junction had 9 bases not matched to a gene; V was cut back by 4 bases and J by 8 bases. Germline lookup yields CDR1 SGHRS and CDR2 YFSETQ. This CDR3 has 14 amino acids.

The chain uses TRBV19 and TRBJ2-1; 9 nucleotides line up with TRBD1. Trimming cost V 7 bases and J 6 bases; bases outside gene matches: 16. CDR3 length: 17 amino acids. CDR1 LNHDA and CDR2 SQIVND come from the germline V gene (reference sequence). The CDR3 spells CASTIRLQGARGNEQFF. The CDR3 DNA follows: TGTGCCAGTACCATCCGCTTACAGGGGGCGAGGGGCAATGAGCAGTTCTTC.

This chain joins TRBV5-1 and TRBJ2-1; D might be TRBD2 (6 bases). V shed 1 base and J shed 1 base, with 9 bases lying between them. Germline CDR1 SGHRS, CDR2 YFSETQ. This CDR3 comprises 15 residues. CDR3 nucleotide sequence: TGCGCCAGCAGCTTGCTCGGGGGTTCCTACAATGAGCAGTTCTTC. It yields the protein CASSLLGGSYNEQFF.